This is a list of T cell receptor beta chains from one sample in a study of T cell changes during pregnancy in multiple sclerosis. Using immunoSEQ multiplex PCR, the repertoire was profiled, and TCRdb retains in-frame clones only, with some absent. The sample lists 30,000 to 35,000 clones; approximately 87% were seen once. The specimen was CD8+ T cells from peripheral blood mononuclear cells, collected after pregnancy. The receptors originated from a female donor with multiple sclerosis, enrolled in a pregnancy study. CDR3s include the opening cysteine and the closing phenylalanine or tryptophan. D genes are given only for firm matches. A row's size may be missing; if present it is once, few, many or a size class.

V: TRBV15; D: NA; J: TRBJ1-4; size: NA; DNA: TGTGCCTCCAGTGGGGGGAGTGAAAAACTGTTTTTT; CDR3: CASSGGSEKLFF
V: TRBV6-5; D: TRBD2; J: TRBJ2-1; size: NA; DNA: TGTGCCAGCAGTCATAGCGGGGTCCACAATGAGCAGTTCTTC; CDR3: CASSHSGVHNEQFF
V: TRBV6-4; D: NA; J: TRBJ2-2; size: few; DNA: TGTGCCAGCAGTGACGGAGAGGAGAACACCGGGGAGCTGTTTTTT; CDR3: CASSDGEENTGELFF
V: TRBV6-1; D: TRBD1; J: TRBJ1-2; size: NA; DNA: TGTGCCAGCCTACAGGGGAATGGTGGCTACACCTTC; CDR3: CASLQGNGGYTF
V: TRBV5-4; D: NA; J: TRBJ2-1; size: NA; DNA: TGTGCCAGCCCTACCCTTCCTCTAGGCAATGAGCAGTTCTTC; CDR3: CASPTLPLGNEQFF
V: TRBV4-3; D: NA; J: TRBJ1-1; size: NA; DNA: TGCGCCAGCAGCCAAGTGTCAGGGAACACTGAAGCTTTCTTT; CDR3: CASSQVSGNTEAFF
V: TRBV4-2; D: NA; J: TRBJ2-7; size: NA; DNA: TGTGCCAGCAGCCAAGAGTTGATCACAGGGACCGCTTTCCCACCCTACGAGCAGTACTTC; CDR3: CASSQELITGTAFPPYEQYF
V: TRBV9; D: NA; J: TRBJ2-7; size: once; DNA: TGTGCCAGCAGCGTAGGCCTTCTTGGGCCCTCCTACGAGCAGTACTTC; CDR3: CASSVGLLGPSYEQYF
V: TRBV4-1; D: NA; J: TRBJ1-1; size: few; DNA: TGCGCCAGCAGCCACGGACAGAACACTGAAGCTTTCTTT; CDR3: CASSHGQNTEAFF
V: TRBV9; D: TRBD2; J: TRBJ2-7; size: NA; DNA: TGTGCCAGCAGCGTAGGGCTAGCGGCCTACGAGCAGTACTTC; CDR3: CASSVGLAAYEQYF
V: TRBV6-1; D: NA; J: TRBJ1-4; size: NA; DNA: TGTGCCAGCAGTGAGCGGCAGGGTTTCGAAAAACTGTTTTTT; CDR3: CASSERQGFEKLFF
V: TRBV7-9; D: NA; J: TRBJ1-6; size: NA; DNA: TGTGCCAGCAGCTTAGGTGGCAATTCACCCCTCCACTTT; CDR3: CASSLGGNSPLHF
V: TRBV7-9; D: TRBD2; J: TRBJ2-2; size: NA; DNA: TGTGCCAGCAGCTTACCCAGCGGGGATTTCACCGGGGAGCTGTTTTTT; CDR3: CASSLPSGDFTGELFF
V: TRBV10-1; D: NA; J: TRBJ1-1; size: NA; DNA: TGCGCCAAGCGGGGCCAAGCTTTCTTT; CDR3: CAKRGQAFF
V: TRBV6-1; D: NA; J: TRBJ1-1; size: NA; DNA: TGTGCCACTTTGCAGGGAAGCACTGAAGCTTTCTTT; CDR3: CATLQGSTEAFF